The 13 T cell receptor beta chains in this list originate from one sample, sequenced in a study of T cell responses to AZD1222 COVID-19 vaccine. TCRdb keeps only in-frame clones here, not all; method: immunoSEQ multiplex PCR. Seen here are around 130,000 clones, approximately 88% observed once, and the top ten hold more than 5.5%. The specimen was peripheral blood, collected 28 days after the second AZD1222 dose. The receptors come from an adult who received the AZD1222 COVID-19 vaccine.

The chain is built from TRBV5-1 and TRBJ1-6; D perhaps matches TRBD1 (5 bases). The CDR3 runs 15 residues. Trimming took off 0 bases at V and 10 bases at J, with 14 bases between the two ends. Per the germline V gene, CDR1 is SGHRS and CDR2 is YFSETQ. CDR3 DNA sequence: TGCGCCAGCAGCTTGGCCGGCAGGGCGCGGTCACCCCTCCACTTT. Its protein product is CASSLAGRARSPLHF.

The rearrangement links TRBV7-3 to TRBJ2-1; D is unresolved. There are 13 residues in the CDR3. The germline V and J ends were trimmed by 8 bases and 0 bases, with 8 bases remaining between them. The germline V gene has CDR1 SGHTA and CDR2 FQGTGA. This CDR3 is CASAASSYNEQFF. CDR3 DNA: TGTGCCAGCGCAGCTAGCTCCTACAATGAGCAGTTCTTC.

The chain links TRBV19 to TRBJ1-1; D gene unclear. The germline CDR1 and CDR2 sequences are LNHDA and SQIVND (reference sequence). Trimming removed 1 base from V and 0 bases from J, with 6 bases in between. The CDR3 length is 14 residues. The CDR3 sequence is CASSIGGLNTEAFF. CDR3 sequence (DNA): TGTGCCAGTAGTATAGGTGGGCTGAACACTGAAGCTTTCTTT.

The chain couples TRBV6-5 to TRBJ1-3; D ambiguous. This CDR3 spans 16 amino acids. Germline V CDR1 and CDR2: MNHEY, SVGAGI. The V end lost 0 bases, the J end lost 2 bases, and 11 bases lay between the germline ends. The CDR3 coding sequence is TGTGCCAGCAGTTACTCTCGGCAGATTCCTGGAAACACCATATATTTT. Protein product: CASSYSRQIPGNTIYF.

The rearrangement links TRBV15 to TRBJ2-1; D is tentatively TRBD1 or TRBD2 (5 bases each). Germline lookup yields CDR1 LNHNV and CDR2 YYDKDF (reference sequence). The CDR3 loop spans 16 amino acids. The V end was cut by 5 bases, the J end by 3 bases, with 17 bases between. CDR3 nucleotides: TGTGCCACCAGCGGGGGTATTGTGGCCGACTACAATGAGCAGTTCTTC. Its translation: CATSGGIVADYNEQFF.

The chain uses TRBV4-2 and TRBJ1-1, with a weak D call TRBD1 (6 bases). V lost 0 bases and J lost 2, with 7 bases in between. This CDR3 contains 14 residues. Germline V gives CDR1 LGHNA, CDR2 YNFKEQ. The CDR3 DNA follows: TGTGCCAGCAGCCAAGACAGGGGTAACACTGAAGCTTTCTTT. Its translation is CASSQDRGNTEAFF.

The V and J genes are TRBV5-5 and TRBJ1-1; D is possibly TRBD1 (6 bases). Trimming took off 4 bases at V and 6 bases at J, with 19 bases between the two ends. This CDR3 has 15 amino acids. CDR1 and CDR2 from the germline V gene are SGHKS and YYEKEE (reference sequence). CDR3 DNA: TGTGCCAGCAGCACCCTAGACAGGATGGCACCTGAAGCTTTCTTT. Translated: CASSTLDRMAPEAFF.

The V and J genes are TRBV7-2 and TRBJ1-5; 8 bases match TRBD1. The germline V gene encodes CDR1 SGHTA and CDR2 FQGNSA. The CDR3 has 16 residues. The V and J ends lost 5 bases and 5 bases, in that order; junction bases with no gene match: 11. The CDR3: CASSPQGALYDQPQHF. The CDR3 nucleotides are TGTGCCAGCAGCCCGCAGGGGGCCTTGTACGATCAGCCCCAGCATTTT.

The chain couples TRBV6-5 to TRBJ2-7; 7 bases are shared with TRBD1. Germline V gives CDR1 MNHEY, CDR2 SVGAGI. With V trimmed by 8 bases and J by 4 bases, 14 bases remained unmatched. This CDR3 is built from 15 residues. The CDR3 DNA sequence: TGTGCCAGCTGGGATTCCGGGACAGAACATTACGAGCAGTACTTC. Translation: CASWDSGTEHYEQYF.

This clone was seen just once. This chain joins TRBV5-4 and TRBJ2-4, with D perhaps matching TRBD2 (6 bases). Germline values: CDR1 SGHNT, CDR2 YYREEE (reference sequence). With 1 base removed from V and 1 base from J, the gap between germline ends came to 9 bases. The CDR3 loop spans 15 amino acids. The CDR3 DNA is TGTGCCAGCAGCTTGCCGGGGGATGCCAAAAACATTCAGTACTTC. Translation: CASSLPGDAKNIQYF.

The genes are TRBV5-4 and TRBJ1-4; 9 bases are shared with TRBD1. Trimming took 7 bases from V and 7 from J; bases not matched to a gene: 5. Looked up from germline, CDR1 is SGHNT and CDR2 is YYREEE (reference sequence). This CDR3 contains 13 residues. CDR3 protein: CASGTGLGEKLFF. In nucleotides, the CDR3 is TGTGCCAGCGGGACAGGGTTAGGTGAAAAACTGTTTTTT.

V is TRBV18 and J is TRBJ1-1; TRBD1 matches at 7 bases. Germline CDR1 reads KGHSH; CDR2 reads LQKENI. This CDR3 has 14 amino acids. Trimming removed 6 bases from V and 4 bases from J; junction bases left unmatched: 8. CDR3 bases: TGTGCCAGCTCTCTCCAGGGGGACCTCACTGAAGCTTTCTTT. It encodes CASSLQGDLTEAFF.

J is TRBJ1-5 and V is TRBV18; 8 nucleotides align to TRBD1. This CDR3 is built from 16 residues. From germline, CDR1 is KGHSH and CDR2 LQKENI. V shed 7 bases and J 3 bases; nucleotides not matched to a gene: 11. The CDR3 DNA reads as TGTGCCAGCTACGGAGACAGGGGTACGATCAATCAGCCCCAGCATTTT. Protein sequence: CASYGDRGTINQPQHF.